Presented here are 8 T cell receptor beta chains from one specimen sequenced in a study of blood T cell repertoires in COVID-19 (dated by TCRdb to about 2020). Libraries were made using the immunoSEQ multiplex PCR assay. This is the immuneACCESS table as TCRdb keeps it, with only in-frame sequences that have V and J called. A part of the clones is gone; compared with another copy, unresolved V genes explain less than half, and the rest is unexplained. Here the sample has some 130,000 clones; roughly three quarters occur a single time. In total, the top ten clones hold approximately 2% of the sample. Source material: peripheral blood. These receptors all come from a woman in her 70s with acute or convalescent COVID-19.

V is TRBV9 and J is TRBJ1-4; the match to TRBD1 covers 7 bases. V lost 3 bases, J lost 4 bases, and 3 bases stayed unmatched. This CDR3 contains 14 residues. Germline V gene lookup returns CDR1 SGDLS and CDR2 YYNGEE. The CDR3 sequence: CASSEGQINEKLFF. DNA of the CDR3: TGTGCCAGCAGCGAGGGACAGATTAATGAAAAACTGTTTTTT. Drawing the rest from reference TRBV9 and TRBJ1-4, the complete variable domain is DSGVTQTPKHLITATGQRVTLRCSPRSGDLSVYWYQQSLDQGLQFLIQYYNGEERAKGNILERFSAQQFPDLHSELNLSSLELGDSALYFCASSEGQINEKLFFGSGTQLSVL.

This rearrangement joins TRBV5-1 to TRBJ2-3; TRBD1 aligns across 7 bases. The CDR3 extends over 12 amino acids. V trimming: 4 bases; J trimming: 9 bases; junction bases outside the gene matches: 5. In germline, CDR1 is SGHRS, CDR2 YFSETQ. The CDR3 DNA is TGCGCCAGCAGCGTCACAGGGGACACGCAGTATTTT. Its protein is CASSVTGDTQYF.

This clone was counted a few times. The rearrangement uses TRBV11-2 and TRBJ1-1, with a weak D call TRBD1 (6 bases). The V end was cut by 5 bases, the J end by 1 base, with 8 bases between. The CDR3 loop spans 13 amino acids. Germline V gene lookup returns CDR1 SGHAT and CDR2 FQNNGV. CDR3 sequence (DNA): TGTGCCAGCAGCCAGGACAGGAACACTGAAGCTTTCTTT. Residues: CASSQDRNTEAFF.

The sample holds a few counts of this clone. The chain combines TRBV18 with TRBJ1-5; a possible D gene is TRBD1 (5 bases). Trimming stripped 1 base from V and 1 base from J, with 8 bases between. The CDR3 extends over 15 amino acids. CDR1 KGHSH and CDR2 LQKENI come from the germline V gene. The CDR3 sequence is CASSPRRGSNQPQHF. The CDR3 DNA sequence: TGTGCCAGCTCACCACGGAGGGGAAGCAATCAGCCCCAGCATTTT.

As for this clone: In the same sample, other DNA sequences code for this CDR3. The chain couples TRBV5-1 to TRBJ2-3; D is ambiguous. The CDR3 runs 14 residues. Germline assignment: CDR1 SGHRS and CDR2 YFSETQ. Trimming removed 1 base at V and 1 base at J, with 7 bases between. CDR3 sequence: CASSLRQGTDTQYF. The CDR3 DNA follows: TGCGCCAGCAGCTTGAGGCAGGGCACAGATACGCAGTATTTT.

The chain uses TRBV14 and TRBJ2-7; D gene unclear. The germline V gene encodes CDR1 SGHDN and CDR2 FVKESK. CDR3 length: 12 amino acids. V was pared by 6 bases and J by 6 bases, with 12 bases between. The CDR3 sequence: CASSPTGGEQYF. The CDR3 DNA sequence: TGTGCCAGCAGTCCGACGGGTGGCGAGCAGTACTTC.

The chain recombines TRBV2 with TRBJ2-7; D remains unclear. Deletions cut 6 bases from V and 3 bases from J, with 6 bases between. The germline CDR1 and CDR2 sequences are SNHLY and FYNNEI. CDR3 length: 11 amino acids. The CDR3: CASRQNYEQYF. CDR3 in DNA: TGTGCCAGCAGACAAAACTACGAGCAGTACTTC. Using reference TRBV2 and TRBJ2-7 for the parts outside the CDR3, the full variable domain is EPEVTQTPSHQVTQMGQEVILRCVPISNHLYFYWYRQILGQKVEFLVSFYNNEISEKSEIFDDQFSVERPDGSNFTLKIRSTKLEDSAMYFCASRQNYEQYFGPGTRLTVT.

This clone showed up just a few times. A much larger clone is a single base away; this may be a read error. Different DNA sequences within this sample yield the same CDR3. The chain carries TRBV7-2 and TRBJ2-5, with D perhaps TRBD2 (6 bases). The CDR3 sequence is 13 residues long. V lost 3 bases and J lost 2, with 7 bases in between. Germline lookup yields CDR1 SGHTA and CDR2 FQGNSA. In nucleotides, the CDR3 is TGTGCCAGCAGCTTGGGACTGCAAGAGACCCAGTACTTC. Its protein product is CASSLGLQETQYF.